What follows are 22 T cell receptor beta chains derived from one specimen sequenced in a study of T cell repertoires in cytomegalovirus infection. TCRdb called the reads again in MiXCR, with one record for every CDR3 protein. In the table there are 500,000 to 600,000 distinct CDR3 sequences, approximately 15% of which are singletons. Sequenced input: CD8+ T cells from PBMCs. Every receptor here comes from a human donor in good health (CMV status not recorded). Some clones in this sample may be carry-over from other donors' samples.

This clonotype was seen only a few times. The genes are TRBV27 and TRBJ1-6; D possibly corresponds to TRBD1 (6 bases). The CDR3 spans 17 residues. Germline CDR1 and CDR2: MNHEY and SMNVEV (reference sequence). Trimming stripped 1 base from V and 3 bases from J, with 13 bases between. The CDR3 DNA reads as TGTGCCAGCAGTTTATTTTTGAGGACAGACTATAATTCACCCCTCCACTTT. This codes for CASSLFLRTDYNSPLHF.

Notes on this clonotype: Given a much more abundant clone one base away, this may be a read error. Lacking the conserved final phenylalanine or tryptophan, this CDR3 likely reflects a read error. The V gene is TRBV27, the J gene TRBJ2-1, with a possible D match to TRBD1 (6 bases). This CDR3 has 14 residues. Germline V gene data show CDR1 as MNHEY and CDR2 as SMNVEV (reference sequence). Trimming shortened V by 0 bases and J by 8 bases, and 11 bases separated the two germline ends. The CDR3 here is CASSLSKQGHEQFL. The CDR3 DNA is TGTGCCAGCAGTTTATCGAAACAGGGTCATGAGCAGTTCTTA.

The chain employs TRBV4-1 and TRBJ2-7, with a weak D call TRBD2 (5 bases). CDR1 is MGHRA and CDR2 is YSYEKL in the germline V gene. There are 15 residues in the CDR3. With 1 base removed from V and 6 bases from J, the gap between germline ends came to 16 bases. The CDR3 sequence: CASSQGLPGFTEQYF. The CDR3 nucleotides are TGCGCCAGCAGCCAAGGCCTCCCGGGGTTTACCGAGCAGTACTTC.

This clonotype was counted many times. The genes are TRBV7-6 and TRBJ2-3, with TRBD2 matching over 8 bases. This CDR3 is built from 16 residues. V trimming: 5 bases; J trimming: 1 base; junction bases outside the gene matches: 8. CDR1 is SGHVS and CDR2 is FNYEAQ in the germline V gene. For the CDR3, the DNA is TGTGCCAGCAGCCCCGCCAGCGGGAGTCGCACAGATACGCAGTATTTT. Residues: CASSPASGSRTDTQYF.

This clonotype has just a few counts. The J gene is TRBJ2-1, the V gene TRBV24-1; D uncertain. The CDR3 runs 14 residues. CDR1 is KGHDR and CDR2 is SFDVKD in the germline V gene. V was pared by 0 bases and J by 8 bases, with 10 bases between. The CDR3 protein is CATSDLLEGHEQFF. The CDR3, as DNA: TGTGCCACCAGTGATTTGCTAGAAGGCCATGAGCAGTTCTTC.

This clonotype was seen more than once but under ten times. The CDR3 bases are TGTGCCAGCTCACCACCGCAACAGGGCCCTGAAGCTTTCTTT. Translated, it gives CASSPPQQGPEAFF. The chain is built from TRBV18 and TRBJ1-1; the D gene is possibly TRBD1 (6 bases). V shed 0 bases and J shed 6 bases, with 11 bases lying between them. The CDR3 sequence is 14 residues long. Per the germline V gene, CDR1 is KGHSH and CDR2 is LQKENI.

The chain recombines TRBV7-9 with TRBJ2-1, with D perhaps matching TRBD1 or TRBD2 (5 bases each). This CDR3 region has 16 residues. The germline CDR1 and CDR2 sequences are SEHNR and FQNEAQ (reference sequence). V shed 5 bases and J shed 6 bases, with 20 bases lying between them. The CDR3 protein is CASSHTDEGRVNEQFF. The CDR3 nucleotides are TGTGCCAGCAGCCATACAGATGAGGGCAGGGTCAATGAGCAGTTCTTC.

This clonotype was counted only a few times. The chain combines TRBV13 with TRBJ1-2; D is undetermined. V was cut by 4 bases and J by 2 bases, with 11 bases left in between. CDR1 is PRHDT and CDR2 is FYEKMQ in the germline V gene (reference sequence). CDR3 size: 14 residues. This CDR3 is CASSSQPGNYGYTF. CDR3 DNA: TGTGCCAGCAGCTCACAGCCTGGGAACTATGGCTACACCTTC.

This clonotype was recorded many times. This chain uses TRBV6-1 with TRBJ2-5, with D maybe TRBD2 (6 bases). This CDR3 has 12 residues. Germline-derived CDR1 and CDR2 are MNHNS and SASEGT. V gave up 10 bases and J gave up 4 bases, with 13 bases separating them. In DNA, the CDR3 is TGTGCCACCGGAGGGTTAGGAGAGACCCAGTACTTC. Encoded protein: CATGGLGETQYF.

This clonotype was seen a few times. This CDR3 is CASSLYGTKDGYTF. The CDR3 nucleotides are TGCGCCAGCAGCTTGTACGGGACAAAGGATGGCTACACCTTC. The chain joins TRBV5-1 to TRBJ1-2; D possibly corresponds to TRBD1 (6 bases). The V end lost 1 base, the J end lost 6 bases, and 13 bases lay between the germline ends. CDR3 length: 14 amino acids. Germline V lookup: CDR1 SGHRS, CDR2 YFSETQ.

The chain recombines TRBV5-4 with TRBJ2-2, with D perhaps matching TRBD2 (5 bases). Per the germline V gene, CDR1 is SGHNT and CDR2 is YYREEE (reference sequence). Trimming pared 2 bases from V and 9 bases from J, leaving 8 bases between. This CDR3 is 12 amino acids long. The CDR3 region has the DNA TGTGCCAGCAGCTTCGGACTCAGGGAGCTGTTTTTT. Its translation: CASSFGLRELFF.

The chain links TRBV11-1 to TRBJ1-4; TRBD1 aligns across 10 bases. The germline V gene has CDR1 SGHAT and CDR2 FQDESV (reference sequence). This CDR3 spans 14 amino acids. Unmatched junction bases numbered 4, after V lost 4 bases and J lost 8 bases. This CDR3 reads CASSSGQGYEKLFF. CDR3 in DNA: TGTGCCAGCAGCTCGGGACAGGGGTACGAAAAACTGTTTTTT.

This chain connects TRBV5-5 to TRBJ1-1; D gene unclear. This CDR3 has 14 amino acids. CDR1 and CDR2 from the germline V gene are SGHKS and YYEKEE (reference sequence). Trimming removed 4 bases at V and 4 bases at J, with 14 bases between. CDR3 in DNA: TGTGCCAGCAGCCCGGAAGCCTGGGGCACTGAAGCTTTCTTT. This sequence encodes CASSPEAWGTEAFF. Looking up the rest from reference TRBV5-5 and TRBJ1-1 gives the full variable domain: DAGVTQSPTHLIKTRGQQVTLRCSPISGHKSVSWYQQVLGQGPQFIFQYYEKEERGRGNFPDRFSARQFPNYSSELNVNALLLGDSALYLCASSPEAWGTEAFFGQGTRLTVV.

This clonotype was counted at least ten times. The chain has TRBV7-3 and TRBJ1-1; a weak D match, TRBD1 (5 bases). Trimming pared 1 base from V and 7 bases from J, leaving 10 bases between. In germline, CDR1 is SGHTA, CDR2 FQGTGA. This CDR3 contains 13 residues. CDR3 DNA: TGTGCCAGCAGCTTAATAGGGGTGGATGAAGCTTTCTTT. Its translation: CASSLIGVDEAFF.

This clonotype was counted many times. The chain joins TRBV12-3 or TRBV12-4 to TRBJ1-3; D unresolved. Trimming left V 1 base short and J 0 bases short, with 13 bases between. The CDR3 runs to 17 residues. This CDR3 reads CASSLVTVYLSGNTIYF. The CDR3, as DNA: TGTGCCAGCAGTTTAGTGACGGTTTATCTCTCTGGAAACACCATATATTTT.

The chain recombines TRBV4-1 with TRBJ1-1; D is unresolved. The CDR3 is 16 amino acids. Trimming left V 0 bases short and J 0 bases short, with 11 bases between. The germline V gene encodes CDR1 MGHRA and CDR2 YSYEKL. CDR3 region: CASSQELAALNTEAFF. For the CDR3, the DNA is TGCGCCAGCAGCCAAGAGCTGGCAGCCCTGAACACTGAAGCTTTCTTT.

This clonotype was counted at least ten times. The chain combines TRBV27 with TRBJ2-1, with D maybe TRBD2 (7 bases). Germline CDR1 and CDR2: MNHEY and SMNVEV (reference sequence). This CDR3 comprises 17 residues. V dropped 2 bases and J dropped 5 bases, with 19 bases sitting between them. This CDR3 reads CASSLEGGGIGDNEQFF. The CDR3 nucleotides read TGTGCCAGCAGTTTAGAAGGGGGGGGGATTGGTGACAATGAGCAGTTCTTC.

There are a few counts of this clonotype. The rearrangement links TRBV5-4 to TRBJ2-4; 15 bases fit TRBD2. This CDR3 comprises 15 residues. In germline, CDR1 is SGHNT, CDR2 YYREEE (reference sequence). Unmatched junction bases numbered 2, after V lost 3 bases and J lost 7 bases. CDR3 DNA sequence: TGTGCCAGCAGCTCTGGGACTAGCGGGAGGAACATTCAGTACTTC. It is translated as CASSSGTSGRNIQYF.

The J gene is TRBJ1-1, the V gene TRBV9, with D maybe TRBD1 (6 bases). The CDR3 covers 15 residues. Germline-derived CDR1 and CDR2 are SGDLS and YYNGEE. V gave up 7 bases and J gave up 0 bases, with 16 bases separating them. In DNA form, the CDR3 reads TGTGCCAGCTCCTCGTCGGGGGCCCTGAACACTGAAGCTTTCTTT. Translating it yields CASSSSGALNTEAFF. Using reference TRBV9 and TRBJ1-1 for the parts outside the CDR3, the full variable domain is DSGVTQTPKHLITATGQRVTLRCSPRSGDLSVYWYQQSLDQGLQFLIQYYNGEERAKGNILERFSAQQFPDLHSELNLSSLELGDSALYFCASSSSGALNTEAFFGQGTRLTVV.

This clonotype was observed at least ten times. The V and J genes are TRBV7-6 and TRBJ2-2; D might be TRBD1 (6 bases). V shed 1 base and J shed 1 base, with 10 bases lying between them. CDR3 size: 16 residues. Germline V gene lookup returns CDR1 SGHVS and CDR2 FNYEAQ. In DNA form, the CDR3 reads TGTGCCAGCAGCTTAGTGGGGACAATGAACACCGGGGAGCTGTTTTTT. The encoded protein is CASSLVGTMNTGELFF.

This clonotype was found many times. The chain combines TRBV19 with TRBJ2-3, with 8 bases identical to TRBD2. This CDR3 has 14 residues. V shed 2 bases, J shed 4 bases, and the junction held 2 bases outside the gene matches. The germline V gene encodes CDR1 LNHDA and CDR2 SQIVND (reference sequence). CDR3 protein: CASSISGGPDTQYF. Here the CDR3 DNA reads TGTGCCAGTAGTATATCGGGAGGGCCAGATACGCAGTATTTT.

This clonotype was counted many times. The chain recombines TRBV7-3 with TRBJ2-3, with D unclear. The length of the CDR3 is 15 residues. The germline V and J ends were trimmed by 1 base and 2 bases, with 10 bases remaining between them. Germline CDR1 is SGHTA and CDR2 is FQGTGA. In nucleotides, the CDR3 is TGTGCCAGCAGCTTAAATGCCTACTCCACAGATACGCAGTATTTT. It is translated as CASSLNAYSTDTQYF.